The 14 T cell receptor beta chains given below trace back to one sample, sequenced in a study of human T cells and chemical hapten exposure. A single record per CDR3 protein comes from TCRdb applying MiXCR to the RACE reads. The data hold fewer than 150,000 distinct CDR3 sequences, with approximately 10% observed a single time. The sample's time point: patch test 2, 6 weeks after DPC sensitization. Treatment meaning: therapeutic diphenylcyclopropenone sensitization with weekly scalp DPC. Sequenced here: whole blood, sampled in connection with sensitization to the hapten diphenylcyclopropenone (DPC). Source of these receptors: a woman aged 50 to 60 with alopecia areata. Some clones in this sample may be carry-over from other donors' samples.

This clonotype was counted many times. V gene TRBV12-3 or TRBV12-4 combines with J gene TRBJ2-5, with 9 bases aligning to TRBD2. The length of the CDR3 is 15 residues. V dropped 6 bases and J dropped 1; count of bases not matched to a gene: 6. CDR3: CASRLSGRPQETQYF. The CDR3 coding sequence is TGTGCCAGCAGGTTGAGCGGGAGGCCCCAAGAGACCCAGTACTTC.

This clonotype was recorded only once. This chain joins TRBV11-2 and TRBJ2-7; D is perhaps TRBD1 (6 bases). This CDR3 spans 15 amino acids. Trimming took off 4 bases at V and 3 bases at J, with 16 bases between the two ends. Germline V gene sequence: CDR1 SGHAT, CDR2 FQNNGV. This CDR3 reads CASSSRQDLNYEQYF. CDR3 in DNA: TGTGCCAGCAGCTCCCGACAGGATCTCAACTACGAGCAGTACTTC.

This clonotype was recorded many times. V gene TRBV7-3 combines with J gene TRBJ2-1; 11 bases map to TRBD2. After removal of 2 bases from V and 5 bases from J, the junction contained 8 bases not matched to a gene. The CDR3 covers 17 residues. Germline lookup yields CDR1 SGHTA and CDR2 FQGTGA. The CDR3 DNA is TGTGCCAGCAGCTTATCACTGAGTAGCGGGAGGGACAATGAGCAGTTCTTC. It specifies CASSLSLSSGRDNEQFF. Full variable domain (rest looked up from reference TRBV7-3 and TRBJ2-1): GAGVSQTPSNKVTEKGKYVELRCDPISGHTALYWYRQSLGQGPEFLIYFQGTGAADDSGLPNDRFFAVRPEGSVSTLKIQRTERGDSAVYLCASSLSLSSGRDNEQFFGPGTRLTVL.

The chain uses TRBV6-2 or TRBV6-3 and TRBJ1-5; 8 bases line up with TRBD1. The junction had 14 bases not matched to a gene; V was cut back by 7 bases and J by 0 bases. The V gene's germline CDR1 is MNHEY and CDR2 SVGEGT. This CDR3 spans 18 amino acids. The CDR3 spells CASTPRAGGLLSNQPQHF. The CDR3 DNA is TGTGCCAGCACCCCCCGGGCAGGGGGCCTTCTTAGCAATCAGCCCCAGCATTTT.

In this sample, this clonotype turned up a few times. The chain couples TRBV7-2 to TRBJ2-5, with 9 nucleotides matching TRBD2. The CDR3 loop spans 15 amino acids. With 0 bases clipped from V and 2 bases from J, the junction kept 1 base outside the gene matches. Germline CDR1 SGHTA, CDR2 FQGNSA. The CDR3 sequence is CASSLASGRQETQYF. The CDR3 DNA reads as TGTGCCAGCAGCTTAGCTAGCGGGAGACAAGAGACCCAGTACTTC.

This clonotype was observed at least ten times. CDR3 nucleotides: TGCAGTGCTAGAGGACAGGGACCGTTCTCTGGGGCCAACGTCCTGACTTTC. Its protein is CSARGQGPFSGANVLTF. The rearrangement links TRBV20-1 to TRBJ2-6; 7 bases agree with TRBD1. This CDR3 has 17 residues. In germline, CDR1 is DFQATT, CDR2 SNEGSKA (reference sequence). With 1 base clipped from V and 0 bases from J, the junction kept 6 bases outside the gene matches.

The sample holds a few counts of this clonotype. This sequence joins TRBV20-1 and TRBJ2-7; 8 bases fit TRBD2. CDR3 size: 14 residues. Germline trimming cut 5 bases from V and 2 bases from J; bases unmatched to any gene: 8. Per the germline V gene, CDR1 is DFQATT and CDR2 is SNEGSKA (reference sequence). This CDR3 is CSAPLAGLTYEQYF. The CDR3 nucleotides are TGCAGTGCTCCTCTAGCGGGCTTAACCTACGAGCAGTACTTC.

This clonotype was counted only a few times. The chain has TRBV6-2 or TRBV6-3 and TRBJ1-1; D is uncertain. The CDR3 length is 11 residues. Germline CDR1 reads MNHEY; CDR2 reads SVGEGT. V lost 10 bases and J lost 5, with 11 bases in between. The CDR3 here is CATREGTEAFF. CDR3 nucleotides: TGTGCCACCCGGGAGGGAACTGAAGCTTTCTTT.

This clonotype was observed at least ten times. J is TRBJ1-5 and V is TRBV19, with D perhaps matching TRBD1 (6 bases). Trimming took off 5 bases at V and 6 bases at J, with 11 bases between the two ends. Germline V gives CDR1 LNHDA, CDR2 SQIVND (reference sequence). The CDR3 extends over 13 amino acids. This CDR3 reads CASSQGLFQPQHF. For the CDR3, the DNA is TGTGCCAGTAGTCAGGGGTTGTTTCAGCCCCAGCATTTT.

The chain recombines TRBV7-9 with TRBJ2-1; D ambiguous. The CDR3 has 13 residues. V was trimmed by 4 bases and J by 6 bases, leaving 10 bases between them. Germline lookup yields CDR1 SEHNR and CDR2 FQNEAQ (reference sequence). DNA for the CDR3: TGTGCCAGCAGCTCATCGGGCCCCAATGAGCAGTTCTTC. It is translated as CASSSSGPNEQFF.

This clonotype was seen ten or more times. The gene calls are TRBV7-2 and TRBJ2-4, with TRBD2 identical over 7 bases. CDR1 and CDR2 from the germline V gene are SGHTA and FQGNSA. Trimming removed 1 base from V and 0 bases from J; junction bases left unmatched: 6. This CDR3 region has 17 residues. CDR3 coding DNA: TGTGCCAGCAGCTTAGAGGCCGGGAGGTTAGCCAAAAACATTCAGTACTTC. Its translation is CASSLEAGRLAKNIQYF.

This clonotype was detected a few times. The chain employs TRBV4-3 and TRBJ2-6, with D uncertain. There are 18 residues in the CDR3. The germline CDR1 and CDR2 sequences are LGHNA and YSLEER. The germline V and J ends were trimmed by 0 bases and 1 base, with 13 bases remaining between them. The CDR3 region is CASSQDWAAQSGANVLTF. The DNA for the CDR3 is TGCGCCAGCAGCCAAGATTGGGCAGCTCAATCTGGGGCCAACGTCCTGACTTTC.

J is TRBJ2-7 and V is TRBV28; no definite D call. This CDR3 is 12 amino acids long. From germline, CDR1 is MDHEN and CDR2 SYDVKM. V was trimmed by 8 bases and J by 2 bases, leaving 10 bases between them. The DNA of the CDR3 is TGTGCCAGCCGTAGGTCAACCTACGAGCAGTACTTC. As protein: CASRRSTYEQYF.

The chain couples TRBV9 to TRBJ2-7; weak D call: TRBD1 (5 bases). This CDR3 has 13 amino acids. Trimming removed 2 bases from V and 3 bases from J, with 9 bases in between. Germline V gene data show CDR1 as SGDLS and CDR2 as YYNGEE. The CDR3 bases are TGTGCCAGCAGCGTGTCAGGGAACTACGAGCAGTACTTC. Amino acid sequence: CASSVSGNYEQYF.